A single sample gave rise to the 16 T cell receptor beta chains below, sequenced in a study of control samples from healthy donors and cancer patients. Generated by immunoSEQ multiplex PCR, the TCRdb table keeps only in-frame clones and is missing some. This table holds a few hundred thousand clones, approximately 90% found once. Sequencing was performed on PBMCs. The origin of the receptors is a man aged 35-49 years with head and neck cancer.

The V call is TRBV5-6, the J call TRBJ2-3; TRBD1 or TRBD2 may be the D gene (7 bases each). Trimming shortened V by 5 bases and J by 6 bases, and 16 bases separated the two germline ends. The CDR3 consists of 14 residues. Germline CDR1 reads SGHDT; CDR2 reads YYEEEE. The CDR3 DNA reads TGTGCCAGCAGGCGGGGGACAGTTTTTGATACGCAGTATTTT. This gives the protein CASRRGTVFDTQYF.

Here the CDR3 DNA reads TGTGCCAGCAGTTACGGGACAGGGAAGGCCAAAAACATTCAGTACTTC. Amino acids: CASSYGTGKAKNIQYF. The chain recombines TRBV6-2 or TRBV6-3 with TRBJ2-4, with 9 bases matching TRBD1. The germline gives CDR1 MNHEY, CDR2 SVGEGT. V shed 2 bases and J 1 base; nucleotides not matched to a gene: 3. The CDR3 runs to 16 residues.

V and J are TRBV4-2 and TRBJ1-1, with D possibly being TRBD1 (5 bases). This CDR3 is 13 amino acids long. The V end was cut by 0 bases, the J end by 8 bases, with 10 bases between. Per the germline V gene, CDR1 is LGHNA and CDR2 is YNFKEQ. The CDR3, as DNA: TGTGCCAGCAGCCAAGATTCAGGGAAGGAAGCTTTCTTT. Amino acid sequence: CASSQDSGKEAFF.

This chain links TRBV5-1 with TRBJ1-6; 9 bases align to TRBD1. The CDR3 is made up of 16 amino acids. Germline CDR1 SGHRS, CDR2 YFSETQ. The ends lost 4 bases at V and 7 bases at J; junction bases unmatched: 9. CDR3 amino acids: CASSPDRGVENSPLHF. The CDR3 bases are TGCGCCAGCAGCCCGGACAGGGGAGTCGAGAATTCACCCCTCCACTTT.

This sequence joins TRBV24-1 and TRBJ2-5; either TRBD1 or TRBD2 may fit D (5 bases each). V shed 4 bases and J shed 7 bases, with 6 bases lying between them. Germline CDR1 reads KGHDR; CDR2 reads SFDVKD. CDR3 length: 11 amino acids. The CDR3 sequence: CATSERGTQYF. CDR3 in DNA: TGTGCCACCAGTGAGAGGGGGACCCAGTACTTC.

This clone occurred a few times. The chain combines TRBV19 with TRBJ1-5, with TRBD1 as a possible D gene (6 bases). V was shortened by 7 bases and J by 6 bases, with 16 bases between the two germline ends. Per the germline V gene, CDR1 is LNHDA and CDR2 is SQIVND (reference sequence). CDR3 length: 14 amino acids. CDR3 loop: CASITQGTGQPQHF. CDR3 in DNA: TGTGCCAGTATCACTCAGGGGACGGGTCAGCCCCAGCATTTT.

The chain carries TRBV5-4 and TRBJ2-7; D is possibly TRBD1 (7 bases). With 4 bases removed from V and 5 bases from J, the gap between germline ends came to 19 bases. In germline, CDR1 is SGHNT, CDR2 YYREEE (reference sequence). The CDR3 totals 15 residues. The CDR3: CASSPQGGAMNEQYF. The CDR3 nucleotides read TGTGCCAGCAGCCCTCAGGGGGGAGCAATGAACGAGCAGTACTTC.

This rearrangement joins TRBV7-2 to TRBJ2-1; TRBD1 might be the D (6 bases). CDR3 length: 15 residues. Germline CDR1 reads SGHTA; CDR2 reads FQGNSA. V was shortened by 1 base and J by 2 bases, with 9 bases between the two germline ends. CDR3 coding DNA: TGTGCCAGCAGCTTAGAAGGGGACACCTACAATGAGCAGTTCTTC. This gives the protein CASSLEGDTYNEQFF.

This rearrangement joins TRBV4-1 to TRBJ1-2, with a weak D call TRBD1 (5 bases). This CDR3 comprises 14 residues. The V end was cut by 2 bases, the J end by 0 bases, with 7 bases between. Germline V CDR1 and CDR2: MGHRA, YSYEKL. CDR3 nucleotides: TGCGCCAGCAGCCAACTGACAGCTAACTATGGCTACACCTTC. As protein: CASSQLTANYGYTF.

The chain couples TRBV7-2 to TRBJ2-1; D remains unclear. The CDR3 runs to 15 residues. Germline V gives CDR1 SGHTA, CDR2 FQGNSA. Trimming pared 5 bases from V and 1 base from J, leaving 12 bases between. Written as DNA, the CDR3 is TGTGCCAGCAGCCCCCAAAAGGGATCCTACAATGAGCAGTTCTTC. Translation: CASSPQKGSYNEQFF.

The rearrangement uses TRBV19 and TRBJ2-5, with TRBD1 as a possible D gene (5 bases). V was cut by 5 bases and J by 5 bases, with 12 bases left in between. CDR3 size: 13 residues. The germline gives CDR1 LNHDA, CDR2 SQIVND (reference sequence). This CDR3 reads CASSEQAWETQYF. CDR3 sequence (DNA): TGTGCCAGTAGTGAACAGGCTTGGGAGACCCAGTACTTC.

The CDR3 loop reads CASSTQGLAYEQYF. CDR3 bases: TGTGCCAGCAGTACACAGGGGCTGGCCTACGAGCAGTACTTC. J is TRBJ2-7 and V is TRBV6-5, with 7 bases that match TRBD1. Per the germline V gene, CDR1 is MNHEY and CDR2 is SVGAGI. This CDR3 is 14 amino acids long. The trim removed 5 bases at V and 2 bases at J, leaving 6 bases unmatched.

The chain couples TRBV29-1 to TRBJ1-1; D ambiguous. Germline V lookup: CDR1 SQVTM, CDR2 ANQGSEA. V was clipped by 1 base and J by 1 base, with 16 bases between them. CDR3 length equals 16 residues. CDR3 loop: CSVEGYGVPSNTEAFF. CDR3 nucleotides: TGCAGCGTTGAAGGCTACGGGGTCCCTTCGAACACTGAAGCTTTCTTT.

The chain is built from TRBV10-1 and TRBJ2-7; TRBD2 agrees at 8 bases. Germline values: CDR1 WNHNN, CDR2 SYGVQD (reference sequence). The CDR3 consists of 13 residues. V was pared by 5 bases and J by 3 bases, with 3 bases of the junction left unmatched. The CDR3 bases are TGCGCCAGCAGTTCTAGCGGGCTCTACGAGCAGTACTTC. Amino acid sequence: CASSSSGLYEQYF.

The chain is built from TRBV19 and TRBJ1-1; D is uncertain. The CDR3 length is 14 residues. V lost 3 bases and J lost 3, with 11 bases in between. Germline lookup yields CDR1 LNHDA and CDR2 SQIVND (reference sequence). CDR3 in DNA: TGTGCCAGTAGTATGGGCAGGAGGGACACTGAAGCTTTCTTT. Translation: CASSMGRRDTEAFF.

The chain's CDR3 is CASSLVADTQYF. The CDR3 DNA reads as TGTGCCAGCAGTTTAGTTGCAGATACGCAGTATTTT. The V call is TRBV12-3 or TRBV12-4, the J call TRBJ2-3, with D unresolved. The CDR3 contains 12 residues. Trimming removed 1 base at V and 4 bases at J, with 3 bases between.